Described below is a single T cell receptor beta chain sequence and its context. Its antigen is undetermined. The method was immunoSEQ multiplex PCR; TCRdb's version includes in-frame clones alone and lacks a portion of them. The sample has about 94,000 clones, around 82% seen once; the top ten hold 16%. These data are taken from a study of Ad26.COV2.S vaccination and SARS-CoV-2 variants. Regarding the study as a whole: With respect to non-spike TCR breadth, vaccine and placebo recipients were similar. Spike-specific TCR breadth was greater after Ad26.COV2.S than placebo. Reportedly, after vaccination the spike-specific CD8+ and CD4+ T cell responses displayed substantial breadth. An underestimation of total T cell responses may have resulted from the TCR breadth and depth analyses.

The junction had 11 bases not matched to a gene; V was cut back by 5 bases and J by 5 bases. CDR1 SQVTM and CDR2 ANQGSEA come from the germline V gene. This CDR3 comprises 16 residues. The chain combines TRBV29-1 with TRBJ2-3; 12 positions agree with TRBD1. The sequences come from peripheral blood, collected after recovery from COVID-19. This clonotype was sampled from a human donor who had recovered from COVID-19. CDR3 DNA: TGCAGCGTTTCCGGGACAGGGGGCGATTCTGGAGATACGCAGTATTTT. Translation: CSVSGTGGDSGDTQYF.